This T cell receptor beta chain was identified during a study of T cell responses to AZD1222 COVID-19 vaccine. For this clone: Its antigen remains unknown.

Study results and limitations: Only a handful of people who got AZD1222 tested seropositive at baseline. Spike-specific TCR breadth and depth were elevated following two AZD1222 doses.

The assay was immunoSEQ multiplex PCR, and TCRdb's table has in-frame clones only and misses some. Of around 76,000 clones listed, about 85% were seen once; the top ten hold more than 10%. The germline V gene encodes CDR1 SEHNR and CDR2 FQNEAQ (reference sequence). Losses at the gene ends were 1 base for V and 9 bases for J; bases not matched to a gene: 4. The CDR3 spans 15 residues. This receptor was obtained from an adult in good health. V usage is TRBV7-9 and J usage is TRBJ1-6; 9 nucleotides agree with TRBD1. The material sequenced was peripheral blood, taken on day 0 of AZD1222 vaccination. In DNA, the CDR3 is TGTGCCAGCAGCTTAGGGGACAGGGCAGTTTCACCCCTCCACTTT. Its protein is CASSLGDRAVSPLHF.